This T cell receptor beta chain appears in the sequencing data of a study of liver allograft versus peripheral blood T cells. Study-level information: Within transplanted livers, the T cell receptor repertoires were examined and compared against the repertoires present in the peripheral blood of liver transplant recipients. Study observations and caveats: Reported data describe T cell receptor repertoires within liver allografts as differing from those in peripheral blood.

This CDR3 has 14 residues. V lost 3 bases to trimming and J lost 2 bases, with 11 bases between them. Looked up from germline, CDR1 is SGHTA and CDR2 is FQGNSA. One entry per CDR3 protein, called by TCRdb with MiXCR from the reads. The sample has a few thousand distinct CDR3 sequences; approximately 15% are singletons. This clonotype is medium-sized (0.01 to 0.1%) within its sample. The antigen is undetermined. The TCR comes from a human patient who had a liver transplant. The T cells may come from the graft donor. The J gene is TRBJ2-7, the V gene TRBV7-2, with D possibly called TRBD1 or TRBD2 (5 bases each). The CDR3 DNA is TGTGCCAGCAGCTTCGGAGAGGGGCCCTACGAGCAGTACTTC. It codes for CASSFGEGPYEQYF.